Following are 26 T cell receptor beta chains from one sample sequenced in a study of identifying expanded T cells in peripheral blood. TCRdb's copy holds only in-frame clones and misses some; the assay was immunoSEQ multiplex PCR. Here the sample spans approximately 100,000 clones, approximately 90% being singletons. The specimen sequenced was blood. Receptors were obtained from a person aged 18 to 70 in good health.

The DNA for the CDR3 is TGTGCCAGTGCACCGGGCCCCTATAATTCACCCCTCCACTTT. Translating it yields CASAPGPYNSPLHF. The chain is built from TRBV6-5 and TRBJ1-6, with unresolved D. The CDR3 contains 14 residues. In germline, CDR1 is MNHEY, CDR2 SVGAGI. V lost 9 bases, J lost 2 bases, and 11 bases lay in between.

The chain links TRBV6-6 to TRBJ1-1, with a tentative D call TRBD1 (5 bases). Germline CDR1 and CDR2: MNHNY and SVGAGI (reference sequence). The length of the CDR3 is 13 residues. Between the trimmed V and J ends, which lost 6 bases and 3 bases, there was a span of 11 bases. CDR3 DNA: TGTGCCAGCAGCAGGGAGAAATACACTGAAGCTTTCTTT. Translation: CASSREKYTEAFF.

The chain uses TRBV10-3 and TRBJ1-1; D call uncertain. The CDR3 is 15 amino acids. The V gene's germline CDR1 is ENHRY and CDR2 SYGVKD. The germline V and J ends were trimmed by 2 bases and 12 bases, with 22 bases remaining between them. Written as DNA, the CDR3 is TGTGCCATCAGTGAGATTGGGTATCGACCCGAGCTTCCTTTCTTT. This gives the protein CAISEIGYRPELPFF.

The chain carries TRBV7-2 and TRBJ2-7, with D possibly being TRBD2 (6 bases). V gave up 4 bases and J gave up 3 bases, with 13 bases separating them. CDR1 SGHTA and CDR2 FQGNSA come from the germline V gene. The CDR3 is 14 residues long. CDR3 DNA: TGTGCCAGCAGCTCGCCAGGGACTGGCTACGAGCAGTACTTC. It yields the protein CASSSPGTGYEQYF.

This chain uses TRBV6-5 with TRBJ2-1; no definite D call. The V end lost 7 bases, the J end lost 4 bases, and 11 bases lay between the germline ends. The CDR3 runs to 13 residues. Germline-derived CDR1 and CDR2 are MNHEY and SVGAGI. CDR3 nucleotide sequence: TGTGCCAGCACCCCTTCGATTTACAATGAGCAGTTCTTC. Translated: CASTPSIYNEQFF.

V and J are TRBV4-1 and TRBJ1-2; no firm D call. Per the germline V gene, CDR1 is MGHRA and CDR2 is YSYEKL. Deletions cut 1 base from V and 7 bases from J, with 4 bases between. The CDR3 extends over 11 amino acids. The CDR3 DNA is TGCGCCAGCAGCCAAGGGTTTGGCTACACCTTC. Protein: CASSQGFGYTF.

The rearrangement uses TRBV7-9 and TRBJ2-3, with 7 bases that match TRBD2. The length of the CDR3 is 16 residues. In germline, CDR1 is SEHNR, CDR2 FQNEAQ (reference sequence). Germline trimming cut 5 bases from V and 2 bases from J; bases unmatched to any gene: 10. DNA for the CDR3: TGTGCCAGCAGCCGCGCGGGGCGGGGGTACACAGATACGCAGTATTTT. Protein: CASSRAGRGYTDTQYF.

The chain is built from TRBV7-2 and TRBJ2-7; possibly TRBD1 for D (6 bases). Deletions cut 1 base from V and 2 bases from J, with 21 bases between. Germline CDR1 and CDR2: SGHTA and FQGNSA. The CDR3 runs to 18 residues. CDR3 nucleotides: TGTGCCAGCAGCTTAGGGATCCAGGGGTCCTACCTAGCCTACGAGCAGTACTTC. This gives the protein CASSLGIQGSYLAYEQYF. The entire variable domain, with the rest obtained from reference TRBV7-2 and TRBJ2-7, is as follows: GAGVSQSPSNKVTEKGKDVELRCDPISGHTALYWYRQSLGQGLEFLIYFQGNSAPDKSGLPSDRFSAERTGGSVSTLTIQRTQQEDSAVYLCASSLGIQGSYLAYEQYFGPGTRLTVT.

V usage is TRBV7-9 and J usage is TRBJ1-2; D unclear. From germline, CDR1 is SEHNR and CDR2 FQNEAQ (reference sequence). V was trimmed by 3 bases and J by 2 bases, leaving 7 bases between them. The CDR3 has 13 residues. The CDR3 here is CASSFERNYGYTF. The CDR3 region has the DNA TGTGCCAGCAGCTTCGAAAGAAACTATGGCTACACCTTC.

The gene calls are TRBV18 and TRBJ1-2, with 10 bases aligning to TRBD1. There are 16 residues in the CDR3. The junction had 7 bases not matched to a gene; V was cut back by 2 bases and J by 4 bases. CDR1 and CDR2 (germline): KGHSH, LQKENI. The CDR3 DNA reads as TGTGCCAGCTCACCAGGGACAGGGGATTTAGGCTATGGCTACACCTTC. This codes for CASSPGTGDLGYGYTF.

V gene TRBV4-3 combines with J gene TRBJ2-1; TRBD2 agrees at 11 bases. The CDR3 loop spans 16 amino acids. In germline, CDR1 is LGHNA, CDR2 YSLEER. Trimming at V came to 4 bases and at J to 6 bases, leaving 8 bases not matched to a gene. The CDR3 here is CASSPTPGTSGNEQFF. CDR3 DNA: TGCGCCAGCAGCCCCACCCCCGGGACTAGCGGCAATGAGCAGTTCTTC.

The chain combines TRBV28 with TRBJ2-7; no definite D call. The germline V and J ends were trimmed by 7 bases and 0 bases, with 7 bases remaining between them. This CDR3 has 12 amino acids. Germline V CDR1 and CDR2: MDHEN, SYDVKM. In DNA form, the CDR3 reads TGTGCCAGCACGGGCAGCTCCTACGAGCAGTACTTC. Translated, it gives CASTGSSYEQYF. Variable domain in full (rest from reference TRBV28 and TRBJ2-7): DVKVTQSSRYLVKRTGEKVFLECVQDMDHENMFWYRQDPGLGLRLIYFSYDVKMKEKGDIPEGYSVSREKKERFSLILESASTNQTSMYLCASTGSSYEQYFGPGTRLTVT.

The rearrangement joins TRBV6-5 to TRBJ2-7; D gene unclear. This CDR3 spans 13 amino acids. Trimming stripped 5 bases from V and 7 bases from J, with 15 bases between. Germline V gene sequence: CDR1 MNHEY, CDR2 SVGAGI. The CDR3 region is CASSATLGREQYF. CDR3 nucleotide sequence: TGTGCCAGCAGTGCGACGCTCGGTCGGGAGCAGTACTTC.

The CDR3 here is CACLPRLPPPHTDTQYF. The CDR3 coding sequence is TGTGCCTGTCTACCGCGTCTGCCCCCTCCACACACAGATACGCAGTATTTT. The V gene is TRBV30, the J gene TRBJ2-3, with no clear D. The CDR3 totals 17 residues. Trimming removed 6 bases from V and 2 bases from J, with 24 bases in between. Germline lookup yields CDR1 GTSNPN and CDR2 SVGIG (reference sequence).

This clone appeared once. The chain joins TRBV9 to TRBJ2-1, with TRBD2 identical over 9 bases. V was clipped by 2 bases and J by 9 bases; unmatched bases: 6. The V gene's germline CDR1 is SGDLS and CDR2 YYNGEE. The CDR3 has 14 amino acids. This chain's CDR3 is CASSVSSGLAEQFF. The CDR3 DNA follows: TGTGCCAGCAGCGTTTCCTCGGGACTAGCTGAGCAGTTCTTC.

CDR3 DNA sequence: TGTGCCATCAGTCTCGACAGTTTGTACACTGAAGCTTTCTTT. This encodes CAISLDSLYTEAFF. The rearrangement joins TRBV10-3 to TRBJ1-1, with D perhaps matching TRBD1 (5 bases). Germline V gives CDR1 ENHRY, CDR2 SYGVKD. This CDR3 contains 14 residues. Trimming pared 5 bases from V and 3 bases from J, leaving 13 bases between.

The chain combines TRBV6-6 with TRBJ2-3; D might be TRBD2 (6 bases). Trimming shortened V by 7 bases and J by 0 bases, and 11 bases separated the two germline ends. The CDR3 loop spans 14 amino acids. Germline V gene data show CDR1 as MNHNY and CDR2 as SVGAGI (reference sequence). The CDR3 sequence: CASTLGTSTDTQYF. The DNA of the CDR3 is TGTGCCAGCACCTTAGGGACTAGCACAGATACGCAGTATTTT.

This chain uses TRBV5-6 with TRBJ1-3, with a tentative D call TRBD1 (6 bases). CDR3 size: 16 residues. CDR1 is SGHDT and CDR2 is YYEEEE in the germline V gene. V lost 0 bases and J 0 bases, leaving 10 bases between the germline ends. Here the CDR3 reads CASSLGGHGSGNTIYF. The CDR3 bases are TGTGCCAGCAGCTTGGGGGGGCATGGCTCTGGAAACACCATATATTTT.

The chain has TRBV7-9 and TRBJ2-7; the match to TRBD2 covers 8 bases. CDR3 length equals 12 residues. The V gene's germline CDR1 is SEHNR and CDR2 FQNEAQ (reference sequence). The ends lost 6 bases at V and 5 bases at J; junction bases unmatched: 3. This CDR3 reads CASRDGGDEQYF. The CDR3 DNA is TGTGCCAGCAGGGACGGGGGGGACGAGCAGTACTTC. The full variable domain, with the rest looked up from reference TRBV7-9 and TRBJ2-7, is DTGVSQNPRHKITKRGQNVTFRCDPISEHNRLYWYRQTLGQGPEFLTYFQNEAQLEKSRLLSDRFSAERPKGSFSTLEIQRTEQGDSAMYLCASRDGGDEQYFGPGTRLTVT.

This chain joins TRBV7-2 and TRBJ2-5, with D uncertain. Trimming cost V 5 bases and J 4 bases, with 20 bases left between them. This CDR3 is built from 16 residues. In germline, CDR1 is SGHTA, CDR2 FQGNSA. This CDR3 is CASSHAVRPVGETQYF. In DNA, the CDR3 is TGTGCCAGCAGCCACGCGGTAAGGCCCGTGGGAGAGACCCAGTACTTC.

The genes are TRBV11-2 and TRBJ2-7; TRBD1 matches 7 bases. The V and J ends lost 3 bases and 3 bases, in that order; junction bases with no gene match: 8. The CDR3 covers 15 residues. The germline gives CDR1 SGHAT, CDR2 FQNNGV. CDR3 amino acids: CASSFAGTEYYEQYF. The CDR3 DNA reads as TGTGCCAGCAGCTTTGCCGGGACAGAGTACTACGAGCAGTACTTC. The whole variable domain, remainder taken from reference TRBV11-2 and TRBJ2-7, is EAGVAQSPRYKIIEKRQSVAFWCNPISGHATLYWYQQILGQGPKLLIQFQNNGVVDDSQLPKDRFSAERLKGVDSTLKIQPAKLEDSAVYLCASSFAGTEYYEQYFGPGTRLTVT.

This clone came up once. The chain couples TRBV5-1 to TRBJ1-1, with no clear D. The germline V and J ends were trimmed by 4 bases and 1 base, with 11 bases remaining between them. The CDR3 has 14 amino acids. Germline V gene sequence: CDR1 SGHRS, CDR2 YFSETQ. The CDR3 sequence is CASSQAIQNTEAFF. CDR3 nucleotides: TGCGCCAGCAGCCAGGCCATTCAGAACACTGAAGCTTTCTTT.

The chain has TRBV27 and TRBJ1-2, with D possibly matching TRBD1 (6 bases). The CDR3 extends over 16 amino acids. Per the germline V gene, CDR1 is MNHEY and CDR2 is SMNVEV (reference sequence). Deletions cut 3 bases from V and 1 base from J, with 15 bases between. In nucleotides, the CDR3 is TGTGCCAGCAGTTTCGCAGGGGCTACGGATAACTATGGCTACACCTTC. Translated, it gives CASSFAGATDNYGYTF.

This clone was seen once. This chain uses TRBV6-5 with TRBJ1-1; 9 nucleotides match TRBD1. The CDR3 spans 15 residues. V shed 2 bases, J shed 9 bases, and the junction held 10 bases outside the gene matches. CDR1 and CDR2 from the germline V gene are MNHEY and SVGAGI. This CDR3 reads CASSYVAGTGRQAFF. CDR3 sequence (DNA): TGTGCCAGCAGTTACGTTGCCGGGACAGGGCGGCAAGCTTTCTTT.

The chain links TRBV19 to TRBJ1-1; TRBD1 agrees at 11 bases. Trimming took 7 bases from V and 8 from J; bases not matched to a gene: 9. Germline CDR1 LNHDA, CDR2 SQIVND (reference sequence). The CDR3 runs to 14 residues. The DNA for the CDR3 is TGTGCCAGTACCACGGACAGGGGGCTTGGGGAAGCTTTCTTT. Its protein product is CASTTDRGLGEAFF.

The chain uses TRBV5-6 and TRBJ2-7; 7 bases are a match to TRBD2. The length of the CDR3 is 14 residues. Germline V gene lookup returns CDR1 SGHDT and CDR2 YYEEEE. The V and J ends lost 0 bases and 11 bases, in that order; junction bases with no gene match: 11. The CDR3 nucleotides read TGTGCCAGCAGCTTGGGTCCTGCAGGGAGGGCGGAGTACTTC. It is translated as CASSLGPAGRAEYF.